The 22 T cell receptor beta chains reported below all come from one sample, sequenced in a study of T cell changes during pregnancy in multiple sclerosis. Using immunoSEQ multiplex PCR, the repertoire was profiled, and TCRdb retains in-frame clones only, with some absent. The data show over 2,000 clones, around 80% seen once. The material sequenced was CD4+ T cells from PBMCs (not recorded whether the cells were cultured). The receptors were sampled from a female patient with multiple sclerosis, enrolled in a pregnancy study. Some clones in this sample may be carry-over from other donors' samples.

This chain's CDR3 is CASSSTSGANTGELFF. The CDR3 DNA is TGTGCCAGCAGCTCTACTAGCGGGGCGAACACCGGGGAGCTGTTTTTT. The rearrangement uses TRBV7-3 and TRBJ2-2; 10 bases line up with TRBD2. With 4 bases clipped from V and 0 bases from J, the junction kept 2 bases outside the gene matches. The V gene's germline CDR1 is SGHTA and CDR2 FQGTGA. The length of the CDR3 is 16 residues.

The chain employs TRBV5-4 and TRBJ1-5; 10 bases agree with TRBD1. Per the germline V gene, CDR1 is SGHNT and CDR2 is YYREEE (reference sequence). J lost 4 bases, V lost 0 bases, and 4 bases had no gene match. The CDR3 contains 16 residues. The CDR3 is CASSLGGQGVNQPQHF. The CDR3, as DNA: TGTGCCAGCAGCTTGGGAGGACAGGGGGTTAATCAGCCCCAGCATTTT.

This sequence joins TRBV5-6 and TRBJ1-2; D perhaps matches TRBD1 (5 bases). Germline CDR1 and CDR2: SGHDT and YYEEEE. CDR3 length: 15 residues. V lost 3 bases, J lost 2 bases, and 14 bases lay in between. In DNA form, the CDR3 reads TGTGCCAGCAGCTCAACCGGGACGGGAAACTATGGCTACACCTTC. Amino acids: CASSSTGTGNYGYTF.

The chain couples TRBV27 to TRBJ1-5, with 8 bases lining up with TRBD1. CDR3 size: 16 residues. Germline CDR1 and CDR2: MNHEY and SMNVEV (reference sequence). The junction had 7 bases not matched to a gene; V was cut back by 4 bases and J by 2 bases. The CDR3 here is CASSSSGGSGNQPQHF. The CDR3 DNA follows: TGTGCCAGCAGTTCTTCAGGGGGCAGTGGCAATCAGCCCCAGCATTTT.

The V gene is TRBV7-9, the J gene TRBJ2-2; D gene ambiguous. Trimming stripped 5 bases from V and 0 bases from J, with 10 bases between. Germline CDR1 is SEHNR and CDR2 is FQNEAQ (reference sequence). The CDR3 sequence is 15 residues long. The CDR3 sequence is CASSRNSANTGELFF. As DNA, the CDR3 is TGTGCCAGCAGCCGGAACTCCGCGAACACCGGGGAGCTGTTTTTT.

This clone was seen just once. V is TRBV11-2 and J is TRBJ2-1; 7 bases align to TRBD2. Germline V gene data show CDR1 as SGHAT and CDR2 as FQNNGV. The CDR3 is 15 residues long. V shed 1 base, J shed 4 bases, and the junction held 4 bases outside the gene matches. CDR3 DNA: TGTGCCAGCAGCTTAGTACTAGCGACGTACAATGAGCAGTTCTTC. Its translation: CASSLVLATYNEQFF.

By frequency in the sample, this clone is medium-sized. The chain combines TRBV6-5 with TRBJ1-2, with a weak D call TRBD1 (6 bases). The CDR3 sequence is 15 residues long. From germline, CDR1 is MNHEY and CDR2 SVGAGI. Trimming shortened V by 0 bases and J by 4 bases, and 12 bases separated the two germline ends. The DNA of the CDR3 is TGTGCCAGCAGTTACTCTGGGGGGCAAGGCTATGGCTACACCTTC. Amino acid sequence: CASSYSGGQGYGYTF.

This clone occurred a few times. The chain couples TRBV6-5 to TRBJ2-7; D is ambiguous. This CDR3 has 13 amino acids. Per germline, CDR1 MNHEY and CDR2 SVGAGI. V was clipped by 6 bases and J by 0 bases, with 9 bases between them. CDR3 sequence: CASRVQNSYEQYF. In nucleotides, the CDR3 is TGTGCCAGCAGGGTTCAGAACTCCTACGAGCAGTACTTC.

The CDR3 DNA reads as TGTGCCAGCAGTTTGGGCCGCTACTCTGGAAACACCATATATTTT. Its translation: CASSLGRYSGNTIYF. The chain combines TRBV28 with TRBJ1-3, with D unclear. Trimming left V 3 bases short and J 0 bases short, with 9 bases between. The CDR3 loop spans 15 amino acids. Germline CDR1 reads MDHEN; CDR2 reads SYDVKM.

The rearrangement uses TRBV7-2 and TRBJ1-2; D not resolved. The length of the CDR3 is 14 residues. V was trimmed by 5 bases and J by 6 bases, leaving 16 bases between them. Germline lookup yields CDR1 SGHTA and CDR2 FQGNSA. The CDR3 DNA reads as TGTGCCAGCAGCCCGCGGTTAGAGATGCATGGCTACACCTTC. This translates into CASSPRLEMHGYTF. The variable domain in full, completed from reference TRBV7-2 and TRBJ1-2, reads GAGVSQSPSNKVTEKGKDVELRCDPISGHTALYWYRQSLGQGLEFLIYFQGNSAPDKSGLPSDRFSAERTGGSVSTLTIQRTQQEDSAVYLCASSPRLEMHGYTFGSGTRLTVV.

This chain uses TRBV6-1 with TRBJ2-7; the match to TRBD1 covers 7 bases. Per the germline V gene, CDR1 is MNHNS and CDR2 is SASEGT. Trimming at V came to 4 bases and at J to 6 bases, leaving 18 bases not matched to a gene. There are 17 residues in the CDR3. CDR3: CASSVAHQRQGKSEQYF. The CDR3, as DNA: TGTGCCAGCAGTGTCGCCCATCAGAGACAGGGTAAGAGCGAGCAGTACTTC.

The CDR3 nucleotides read TGTGCCAGCAGCCTAAACCCGCGTGCGGGGACCCAGTACTTC. This encodes CASSLNPRAGTQYF. The chain has TRBV5-8 and TRBJ2-5, with TRBD2 as a possible D gene (5 bases). Germline V CDR1 and CDR2: SGHTS, YDEGEE. The CDR3 has 14 amino acids. Trimming left V 4 bases short and J 7 bases short, with 17 bases between.

This chain uses TRBV27 with TRBJ1-1; unclear D gene. Looked up from germline, CDR1 is MNHEY and CDR2 is SMNVEV (reference sequence). Deletions cut 4 bases from V and 1 base from J, with 7 bases between. The CDR3 has 13 residues. CDR3 sequence reads: CASSYRENTEAFF. Here the CDR3 DNA reads TGTGCCAGCAGTTACCGGGAGAACACTGAAGCTTTCTTT.

The V and J genes are TRBV2 and TRBJ1-5; D call uncertain. Germline CDR1 is SNHLY and CDR2 is FYNNEI. V was trimmed by 6 bases and J by 5 bases, leaving 11 bases between them. There are 13 residues in the CDR3. The CDR3 loop is CASSYGEDQPQHF. CDR3 in DNA: TGTGCCAGCAGCTATGGGGAGGATCAGCCCCAGCATTTT.

The J gene is TRBJ2-2, the V gene TRBV9, with TRBD1 matching over 7 bases. CDR1 and CDR2 from the germline V gene are SGDLS and YYNGEE. This CDR3 spans 15 amino acids. V lost 3 bases, J lost 1 base, and 3 bases stayed unmatched. CDR3 bases: TGTGCCAGCAGCGCATGGACAGGGAACACCGGGGAGCTGTTTTTT. Translation: CASSAWTGNTGELFF.

This rearrangement joins TRBV19 to TRBJ1-2; no clear D. Germline V gene data show CDR1 as LNHDA and CDR2 as SQIVND (reference sequence). This CDR3 spans 13 amino acids. The V and J ends lost 5 bases and 4 bases respectively, with 11 bases between them. The CDR3 nucleotides are TGTGCCAGTAGTCGCCGGACGGCCTATGGCTACACCTTC. As protein: CASSRRTAYGYTF.

The rearrangement uses TRBV11-2 and TRBJ1-1; D ambiguous. The CDR3 has 14 residues. Per germline, CDR1 SGHAT and CDR2 FQNNGV. V lost 3 bases and J 0 bases, leaving 8 bases between the germline ends. The CDR3 spells CASSFSTLNTEAFF. CDR3 nucleotides: TGTGCCAGCAGCTTTTCGACGCTGAACACTGAAGCTTTCTTT.

The chain recombines TRBV2 with TRBJ1-4, with 10 nucleotides matching TRBD1. Germline V gene lookup returns CDR1 SNHLY and CDR2 FYNNEI. The CDR3 runs 14 residues. With 5 bases clipped from V and 7 bases from J, the junction kept 4 bases outside the gene matches. The CDR3 protein is CASSLDRGPEKLFF. The CDR3 DNA reads TGTGCCAGCAGTTTAGACAGGGGGCCTGAAAAACTGTTTTTT.

This rearrangement joins TRBV7-9 to TRBJ1-1; 8 bases align to TRBD1. This CDR3 has 15 residues. Germline loops: CDR1 SEHNR, CDR2 FQNEAQ (reference sequence). V dropped 6 bases and J dropped 2; count of bases not matched to a gene: 8. The CDR3 nucleotides are TGTGCCAGCAGTTACGCACAGGGGGGTAACACTGAAGCTTTCTTT. This codes for CASSYAQGGNTEAFF. The variable domain in full, completed from reference TRBV7-9 and TRBJ1-1, reads DTGVSQNPRHKITKRGQNVTFRCDPISEHNRLYWYRQTLGQGPEFLTYFQNEAQLEKSRLLSDRFSAERPKGSFSTLEIQRTEQGDSAMYLCASSYAQGGNTEAFFGQGTRLTVV.

The chain carries TRBV30 and TRBJ1-5; D is perhaps TRBD1 (5 bases). Germline loops: CDR1 GTSNPN, CDR2 SVGIG (reference sequence). The ends were cut back, 2 bases at V and 4 bases at J, with 18 bases in the middle. CDR3 length equals 16 residues. The CDR3 is CAWSKRGAATNQPQHF. Here the CDR3 DNA reads TGTGCCTGGAGTAAACGCGGGGCGGCCACTAATCAGCCCCAGCATTTT.

The chain links TRBV6-1 to TRBJ1-5; D ambiguous. The CDR3 is made up of 14 amino acids. The germline gives CDR1 MNHNS, CDR2 SASEGT. The germline V and J ends were trimmed by 2 bases and 9 bases, with 14 bases remaining between them. CDR3 sequence (DNA): TGTGCCAGCAGTGAAATGGGCCCGACGTGGCCCCAGCATTTT. Translated, it gives CASSEMGPTWPQHF.

The chain joins TRBV6-1 to TRBJ2-7; 7 bases align to TRBD1. Per the germline V gene, CDR1 is MNHNS and CDR2 is SASEGT. The length of the CDR3 is 15 residues. V trimming: 1 base; J trimming: 2 bases; junction bases outside the gene matches: 5. This CDR3 is CASSEETGNPYEQYF. CDR3 DNA sequence: TGTGCCAGCAGTGAAGAGACAGGGAACCCCTACGAGCAGTACTTC.